This passage covers 24 T cell receptor beta chains from one sample sequenced in a study of cytomegalovirus exposure and HLA in healthy donors. Amplification used 60 Vbeta primers and 13 Jbeta primers. Assay used: immunoSEQ multiplex PCR; TCRdb lists only in-frame clones, some missing. Found here are a few hundred thousand clones, approximately 80% of them singletons; the top ten hold approximately 1.5%. Material: PBMCs. The receptors come from a girl aged 10-17 years in good health and CMV-seronegative.

V and J are TRBV11-2 and TRBJ1-1; 9 bases map to TRBD1. Per the germline V gene, CDR1 is SGHAT and CDR2 is FQNNGV. This CDR3 region has 18 residues. Losses at the gene ends were 5 bases for V and 4 bases for J; bases not matched to a gene: 17. The DNA for the CDR3 is TGTGCCAGCAGCCCTCGGACAGGGGATGGTTTAGGAGTCACTGAAGCTTTCTTT. This sequence encodes CASSPRTGDGLGVTEAFF. The full variable domain, rest sourced from reference TRBV11-2 and TRBJ1-1, is EAGVAQSPRYKIIEKRQSVAFWCNPISGHATLYWYQQILGQGPKLLIQFQNNGVVDDSQLPKDRFSAERLKGVDSTLKIQPAKLEDSAVYLCASSPRTGDGLGVTEAFFGQGTRLTVV.

The table lists this clone with a count of one. The CDR3 is CASSSGMNTEAFF. The CDR3 DNA sequence: TGTGCCAGCAGCTCAGGGATGAACACTGAAGCTTTCTTT. The gene calls are TRBV6-1 and TRBJ1-1, with D possibly being TRBD1 (5 bases). V was pared by 6 bases and J by 0 bases, with 8 bases between. Germline CDR1 and CDR2: MNHNS and SASEGT. The CDR3 has 13 residues.

This chain's CDR3 is CASAPGGSYEQYF. DNA for the CDR3: TGTGCCAGTGCCCCCGGGGGGTCCTACGAGCAGTACTTC. The chain employs TRBV27 and TRBJ2-7; 7 bases fit TRBD2. This CDR3 comprises 13 residues. The germline V gene encodes CDR1 MNHEY and CDR2 SMNVEV (reference sequence). J was trimmed by 1 base and V by 9 bases; bases with no gene match: 6.

This clone was observed a single time. This chain joins TRBV28 and TRBJ1-2; D is possibly TRBD1 (6 bases). Germline CDR1 reads MDHEN; CDR2 reads SYDVKM. V lost 8 bases, J lost 0 bases, and 19 bases lay in between. This CDR3 comprises 16 residues. CDR3 residues: CASASFLGAANYGYTF. The CDR3 nucleotides are TGTGCCAGCGCCTCATTTCTGGGGGCAGCTAACTATGGCTACACCTTC.

This clone was detected a few times. The chain carries TRBV28 and TRBJ2-3, with D uncertain. Germline V CDR1 and CDR2: MDHEN, SYDVKM. V shed 4 bases and J shed 5 bases, with 7 bases lying between them. The CDR3 runs 12 residues. In DNA, the CDR3 is TGTGCCAGCAGTTCTGAGATAGATACGCAGTATTTT. Translated: CASSSEIDTQYF.

In this sample, this clone turned up a few times. The chain has TRBV5-6 and TRBJ1-1; 7 bases line up with TRBD1. The V gene's germline CDR1 is SGHDT and CDR2 YYEEEE. Trimming removed 2 bases from V and 5 bases from J; junction bases left unmatched: 12. The length of the CDR3 is 16 residues. CDR3 protein: CASSLNSGQATTEAFF. Written as DNA, the CDR3 is TGTGCCAGCAGCTTAAACAGCGGACAGGCGACAACTGAAGCTTTCTTT.

Only one count was recorded for this clone. The rearrangement joins TRBV25-1 to TRBJ2-3, with D perhaps TRBD1 (5 bases). Germline CDR1 is MGHDK and CDR2 is SYGVNS. CDR3 length: 16 residues. Between the trimmed V and J ends, which lost 3 bases and 3 bases, there was a span of 16 bases. CDR3 DNA: TGTGCCAGCAGTGAGAATCTACTGAGGACAACAGATACGCAGTATTTT. This sequence encodes CASSENLLRTTDTQYF.

V is TRBV28 and J is TRBJ1-5, with D possibly matching TRBD1 (6 bases). CDR1 MDHEN and CDR2 SYDVKM come from the germline V gene. The CDR3 is made up of 15 amino acids. V gave up 4 bases and J gave up 7 bases, with 17 bases separating them. This chain's CDR3 is CASSSPGPRGQPQHF. In nucleotides, the CDR3 is TGTGCCAGCAGTTCCCCCGGGCCCAGGGGCCAGCCCCAGCATTTT. The entire variable domain, with the rest obtained from reference TRBV28 and TRBJ1-5, is as follows: DVKVTQSSRYLVKRTGEKVFLECVQDMDHENMFWYRQDPGLGLRLIYFSYDVKMKEKGDIPEGYSVSREKKERFSLILESASTNQTSMYLCASSSPGPRGQPQHFGDGTRLSIL.

This sequence joins TRBV19 and TRBJ1-6, with TRBD1 matching over 9 bases. V gave up 10 bases and J gave up 8 bases; unmatched junction bases: 6. The CDR3 consists of 13 residues. In germline, CDR1 is LNHDA, CDR2 SQIVND (reference sequence). Here the CDR3 reads CATKDRGYSPLHF. In DNA form, the CDR3 reads TGTGCCACCAAGGACAGGGGCTATTCACCCCTCCACTTT. Drawing the rest from reference TRBV19 and TRBJ1-6, the complete variable domain is DGGITQSPKYLFRKEGQNVTLSCEQNLNHDAMYWYRQDPGQGLRLIYYSQIVNDFQKGDIAEGYSVSREKKESFPLTVTSAQKNPTAFYLCATKDRGYSPLHFGNGTRLTVT.

This sequence joins TRBV28 and TRBJ2-4; D uncertain. The V end lost 3 bases, the J end lost 2 bases, and 8 bases lay between the germline ends. The germline gives CDR1 MDHEN, CDR2 SYDVKM. The CDR3 loop spans 14 amino acids. The CDR3 DNA follows: TGTGCCAGCAGTTTCCAGGCCCCCAAAAACATTCAGTACTTC. It specifies CASSFQAPKNIQYF.

The chain employs TRBV4-2 and TRBJ2-1, with a tentative D call TRBD1 (5 bases). Germline-derived CDR1 and CDR2 are LGHNA and YNFKEQ. V was trimmed by 1 base and J by 4 bases, leaving 14 bases between them. CDR3 length equals 16 residues. CDR3 nucleotides: TGTGCCAGCAGCCAAGGAAGGGGTGGGTTATACAATGAGCAGTTCTTC. Its protein is CASSQGRGGLYNEQFF.

This chain connects TRBV9 to TRBJ2-7; D may be TRBD1 (6 bases). Trimming took 1 base from V and 0 from J, leaving 11 bases between them. Per the germline V gene, CDR1 is SGDLS and CDR2 is YYNGEE. The length of the CDR3 is 15 residues. The CDR3 DNA reads TGTGCCAGCAGCGTACTGGACAGTTTCTCCTACGAGCAGTACTTC. Amino acid sequence: CASSVLDSFSYEQYF.

This clone was seen a single time. The rearrangement uses TRBV7-8 and TRBJ1-1; D is undetermined. Germline assignment: CDR1 SGHVS and CDR2 FQNEAQ. Trimming cost V 2 bases and J 11 bases, with 12 bases left between them. There are 12 residues in the CDR3. CDR3 nucleotide sequence: TGTGCCAGCAGCTTAAGTCCCAGGCATGCTTTCTTT. As protein: CASSLSPRHAFF.

This rearrangement joins TRBV28 to TRBJ1-2; D remains ambiguous. CDR3 size: 12 residues. V gave up 2 bases and J gave up 8 bases, with 9 bases separating them. Germline CDR1 is MDHEN and CDR2 is SYDVKM. CDR3 sequence: CASSLIRGGYTF. CDR3 nucleotides: TGTGCCAGCAGTTTAATTCGAGGCGGCTACACCTTC.

There are a few counts of this clone. V and J are TRBV7-9 and TRBJ1-4; D remains ambiguous. V was pared by 3 bases and J by 6 bases, with 11 bases between. Germline-derived CDR1 and CDR2 are SEHNR and FQNEAQ (reference sequence). The CDR3 runs to 14 residues. The CDR3 loop is CASSFGSLDEKLFF. CDR3 coding DNA: TGTGCCAGCAGCTTTGGGAGCCTCGATGAAAAACTGTTTTTT. Drawing the rest from reference TRBV7-9 and TRBJ1-4, the complete variable domain is DTGVSQNPRHKITKRGQNVTFRCDPISEHNRLYWYRQTLGQGPEFLTYFQNEAQLEKSRLLSDRFSAERPKGSFSTLEIQRTEQGDSAMYLCASSFGSLDEKLFFGSGTQLSVL.

This sequence joins TRBV19 and TRBJ2-5; tentatively, D is TRBD2 (5 bases). The germline V and J ends were trimmed by 0 bases and 6 bases, with 26 bases remaining between them. Germline V lookup: CDR1 LNHDA, CDR2 SQIVND (reference sequence). The CDR3 contains 19 residues. Here the CDR3 reads CASSIDRSDRRRALQTQYF. Written as DNA, the CDR3 is TGTGCCAGTAGTATAGACCGTTCCGATCGGAGGCGGGCTCTACAGACCCAGTACTTC.

With respect to this clone: Distinct nucleotide sequences in the sample also encode this CDR3. This chain uses TRBV29-1 with TRBJ1-2; a possible D gene is TRBD1 (5 bases). The CDR3 consists of 12 residues. In germline, CDR1 is SQVTM, CDR2 ANQGSEA. V gave up 4 bases and J gave up 8 bases, with 14 bases separating them. CDR3 sequence (DNA): TGCAGCGTTGTTTGGGGGGTGAAGGGCTACACCTTC. The encoded protein is CSVVWGVKGYTF.

The CDR3 region has the DNA TGTGCCAGCAGCCAAGATACCGGCCCACGGGCGGGTTCACCCCTCCACTTT. Amino acid sequence: CASSQDTGPRAGSPLHF. The chain is built from TRBV4-2 and TRBJ1-6; D not resolved. V dropped 0 bases and J dropped 9 bases, with 18 bases sitting between them. The germline V gene encodes CDR1 LGHNA and CDR2 YNFKEQ. The CDR3 runs to 17 residues.

The V gene is TRBV9, the J gene TRBJ1-2; 10 bases are a match to TRBD1. The CDR3 runs 20 residues. J gave up 4 bases and V 5 bases, and 23 bases lay outside the gene matches. Per the germline V gene, CDR1 is SGDLS and CDR2 is YYNGEE. The CDR3 loop reads CASSGKFRLGQGSNPYGYTF. DNA for the CDR3: TGTGCCAGCAGTGGTAAATTCCGGTTGGGACAGGGGTCAAATCCCTATGGCTACACCTTC.

The chain uses TRBV7-8 and TRBJ1-4; 7 bases match TRBD1. The CDR3 length is 12 residues. The germline V gene has CDR1 SGHVS and CDR2 FQNEAQ. The ends lost 4 bases at V and 11 bases at J; junction bases unmatched: 4. CDR3 nucleotide sequence: TGTGCCAGCAGCTCGACAGGGAGGAAACTGTTTTTT. This encodes CASSSTGRKLFF.

The chain couples TRBV10-1 to TRBJ2-7, with 9 bases aligning to TRBD1. V trimming: 2 bases; J trimming: 2 bases; junction bases outside the gene matches: 4. The CDR3 is made up of 15 amino acids. The germline V gene has CDR1 WNHNN and CDR2 SYGVQD (reference sequence). CDR3 residues: CASSEVTGGPYEQYF. In DNA, the CDR3 is TGCGCCAGCAGTGAGGTAACAGGGGGCCCCTACGAGCAGTACTTC.

Here the CDR3 DNA reads TGTGCCAGCAGGAGTTCCCAAGAGACCCAGTACTTC. Amino acid sequence: CASRSSQETQYF. The chain is built from TRBV6-5 and TRBJ2-5, with D hard to call. The length of the CDR3 is 12 residues. V was shortened by 6 bases and J by 1 base, with 6 bases between the two germline ends. Germline loops: CDR1 MNHEY, CDR2 SVGAGI.

The chain is built from TRBV28 and TRBJ1-2; 8 nucleotides match TRBD1. Trimming removed 5 bases from V and 3 bases from J; junction bases left unmatched: 8. The CDR3 runs 15 residues. CDR1 MDHEN and CDR2 SYDVKM come from the germline V gene. CDR3 residues: CASSPYPTGDYGYTF. The CDR3 DNA is TGTGCCAGCAGTCCATATCCGACAGGGGACTATGGCTACACCTTC.

The chain combines TRBV2 with TRBJ2-2; TRBD1 matches 10 bases. V was clipped by 3 bases and J by 7 bases; unmatched bases: 8. Germline lookup yields CDR1 SNHLY and CDR2 FYNNEI. CDR3 size: 16 residues. The CDR3 DNA sequence: TGTGCCAGCAGTGATTGGACAGGGGGATACATCGGGGAGCTGTTTTTT. Its translation: CASSDWTGGYIGELFF. The entire variable domain, with the rest obtained from reference TRBV2 and TRBJ2-2, is as follows: EPEVTQTPSHQVTQMGQEVILRCVPISNHLYFYWYRQILGQKVEFLVSFYNNEISEKSEIFDDQFSVERPDGSNFTLKIRSTKLEDSAMYFCASSDWTGGYIGELFFGEGSRLTVL.